The clone carrying this TCR beta chain was seen only once. Its antigen is undetermined. This record comes from a study of beta chain features in type 1 diabetes. The investigators reverse transcribed all of the isolated RNA, so they sequenced expressed TCRB transcripts. This table comes from immunoSEQ multiplex PCR, and its TCRdb copy is limited to in-frame clones, with some not included. The sample includes 200,000 to 250,000 clones, 27% of them seen just once. V lost 1 base and J 4 bases, leaving 17 bases between the germline ends. Germline CDR1 is SGHVS and CDR2 is FQNEAQ. The CDR3 is 16 residues long. General observations from the study: A possible short-template PCR bias applies equally to patients and controls. When VDJ junctions were examined, type 1 diabetes patients showed fewer insertions and more deletions. Patients showed naive, central memory and Treg TCRB repertoires that appeared more similar than those of healthy donors.

V and J are TRBV7-8 and TRBJ2-7; D possibly corresponds to TRBD2 (7 bases). The source of this sequence is a man aged 25 to 40 in good health. The sample consisted of central memory CD4+ T cells from blood. The chain's CDR3 is CASSLDSGGPWYEQYF. CDR3 DNA sequence: TGTGCCAGCAGCTTAGACTCCGGGGGGCCTTGGTACGAGCAGTACTTC.